This note documents a single T cell receptor beta chain sequence. With baseline, cycle 4 day 1, and cycle 7 day 1 as timepoints, blood was sampled. Profiled with immunoSEQ multiplex PCR; TCRdb holds only in-frame clones, not every one. Of some 150,000 clones in the sample, 75% to 95% were seen once. This specimen belongs to a study of OX40 agonist ivuxolimab in advanced cancers. The sequences come from CD4+ or CD8+ T cells sorted from blood, collected in a trial of the OX40 agonist ivuxolimab. The receptor's source is an adult with an advanced solid tumor such as melanoma, head and neck, liver or kidney cancer.

The CDR3: CASSPRGVDYGYTF. The CDR3 DNA follows: TGTGCCAGCAGCCCCCGGGGGGTCGACTATGGCTACACCTTC. The chain employs TRBV9 and TRBJ1-2, with D maybe TRBD1 (5 bases). CDR1 and CDR2 (germline): SGDLS, YYNGEE. The CDR3 is 14 residues long. V was cut by 4 bases and J by 3 bases, with 13 bases left in between.